This T cell receptor (beta chain) was captured by sequencing in a study of breast tumors, draining lymph nodes, adjacent tissues. General study points: Tumor and nontumor repertoires were significantly more similar in luminal-like than in basal-like breast cancer. Most tumor T cells seemingly derive from lymph node, then expand in tumor.

The CDR3 has 15 amino acids. The V and J ends lost 0 bases and 4 bases respectively, with 13 bases between them. Germline CDR1 and CDR2: SGHRS and YFSETQ. This clonotype was detected ten times or more. What it binds is not known. In TCRdb, the multiplex PCR reads were re-called with MiXCR into one record per CDR3 protein. Of about 110,000 distinct CDR3 sequences in the sample, roughly 29% are singletons; the top ten hold around 5.9%. Axillary draining lymph nodes of breast cancer patients supplied the node samples. This TCR derives from a female donor with breast cancer. Some clones in this sample may be carry-over from other donors' samples. What was sequenced was axillary lymph node tissue. This chain links TRBV5-1 with TRBJ2-5; D uncertain. The CDR3 DNA follows: TGCGCCAGCAGCTTGGGTGGACCTACCACAGAGACCCAGTACTTC. It specifies CASSLGGPTTETQYF.